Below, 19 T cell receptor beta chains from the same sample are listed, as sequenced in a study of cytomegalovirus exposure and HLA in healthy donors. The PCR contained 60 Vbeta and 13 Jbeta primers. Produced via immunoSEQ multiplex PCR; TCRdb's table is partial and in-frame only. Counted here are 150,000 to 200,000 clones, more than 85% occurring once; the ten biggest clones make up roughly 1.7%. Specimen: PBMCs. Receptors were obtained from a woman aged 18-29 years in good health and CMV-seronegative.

The CDR3 nucleotides read TGTGCCAGCAGGAATTCGGGTGGGACAGCCACAGATACGCAGTATTTT. Translated, it gives CASRNSGGTATDTQYF. J is TRBJ2-3 and V is TRBV7-9, with TRBD1 matching over 7 bases. Germline V gene sequence: CDR1 SEHNR, CDR2 FQNEAQ (reference sequence). This CDR3 has 16 amino acids. With V trimmed by 6 bases and J by 2 bases, 11 bases remained unmatched.

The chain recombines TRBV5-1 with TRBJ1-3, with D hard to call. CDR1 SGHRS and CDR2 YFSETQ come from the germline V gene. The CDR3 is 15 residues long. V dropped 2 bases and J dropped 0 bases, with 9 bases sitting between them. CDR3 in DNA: TGCGCCAGCAGCTTCTATCCAGGCTCTGGAAACACCATATATTTT. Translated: CASSFYPGSGNTIYF.

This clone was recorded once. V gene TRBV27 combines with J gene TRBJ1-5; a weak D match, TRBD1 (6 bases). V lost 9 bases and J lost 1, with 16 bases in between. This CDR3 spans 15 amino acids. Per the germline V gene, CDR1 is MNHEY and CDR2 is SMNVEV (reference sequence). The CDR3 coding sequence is TGTGCCAGTGGCGCAGGGGCCTTGAGCAATCAGCCCCAGCATTTT. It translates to CASGAGALSNQPQHF.

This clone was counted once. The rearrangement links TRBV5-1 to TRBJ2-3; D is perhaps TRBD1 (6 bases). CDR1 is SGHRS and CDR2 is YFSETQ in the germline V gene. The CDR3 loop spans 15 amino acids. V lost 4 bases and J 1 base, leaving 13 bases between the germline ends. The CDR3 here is CASSAPGDGTDTQYF. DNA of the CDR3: TGCGCCAGCAGCGCCCCAGGGGACGGCACAGATACGCAGTATTTT.

In nucleotides, the CDR3 is TGTGCCAGCAGTGAAAACAGGTCGGGCGAGCAGTACTTC. Translated: CASSENRSGEQYF. The gene calls are TRBV2 and TRBJ2-7; weak D call: TRBD1 (5 bases). The CDR3 runs to 13 residues. Germline CDR1 is SNHLY and CDR2 is FYNNEI. V shed 2 bases and J shed 6 bases, with 11 bases lying between them.

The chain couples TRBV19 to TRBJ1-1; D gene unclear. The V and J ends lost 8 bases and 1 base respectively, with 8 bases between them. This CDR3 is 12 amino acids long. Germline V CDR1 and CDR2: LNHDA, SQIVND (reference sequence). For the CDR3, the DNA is TGTGCCAGTCGGGGAGGGAACACTGAAGCTTTCTTT. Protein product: CASRGGNTEAFF.

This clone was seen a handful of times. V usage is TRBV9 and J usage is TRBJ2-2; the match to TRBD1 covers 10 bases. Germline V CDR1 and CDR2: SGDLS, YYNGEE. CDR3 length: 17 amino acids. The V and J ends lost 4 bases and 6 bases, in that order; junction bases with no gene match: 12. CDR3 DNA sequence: TGTGCCAGCAGCTCCAGGGGGGGACAGGGGATTGCCGGGGAGCTGTTTTTT. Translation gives CASSSRGGQGIAGELFF.

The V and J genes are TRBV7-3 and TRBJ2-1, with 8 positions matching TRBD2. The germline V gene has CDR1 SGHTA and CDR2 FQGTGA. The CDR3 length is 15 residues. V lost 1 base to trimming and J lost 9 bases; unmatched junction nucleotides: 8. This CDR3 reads CASSLNSGSIGEQFF. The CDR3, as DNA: TGTGCCAGCAGCTTAAACAGCGGGAGTATTGGTGAGCAGTTCTTC.

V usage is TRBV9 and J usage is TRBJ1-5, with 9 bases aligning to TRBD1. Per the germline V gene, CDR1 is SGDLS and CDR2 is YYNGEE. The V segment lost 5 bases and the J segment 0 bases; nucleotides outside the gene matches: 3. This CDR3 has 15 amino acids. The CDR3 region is CASSRTGASNQPQHF. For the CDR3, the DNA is TGTGCCAGCAGTCGGACAGGGGCTAGCAATCAGCCCCAGCATTTT. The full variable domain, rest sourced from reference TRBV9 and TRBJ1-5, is DSGVTQTPKHLITATGQRVTLRCSPRSGDLSVYWYQQSLDQGLQFLIQYYNGEERAKGNILERFSAQQFPDLHSELNLSSLELGDSALYFCASSRTGASNQPQHFGDGTRLSIL.

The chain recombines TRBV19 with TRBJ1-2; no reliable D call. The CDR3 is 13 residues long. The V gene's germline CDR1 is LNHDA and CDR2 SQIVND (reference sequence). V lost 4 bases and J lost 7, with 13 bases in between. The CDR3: CASSNTVISGYTF. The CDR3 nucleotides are TGTGCCAGTAGTAATACGGTCATCTCTGGCTACACCTTC. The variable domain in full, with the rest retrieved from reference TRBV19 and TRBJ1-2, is DGGITQSPKYLFRKEGQNVTLSCEQNLNHDAMYWYRQDPGQGLRLIYYSQIVNDFQKGDIAEGYSVSREKKESFPLTVTSAQKNPTAFYLCASSNTVISGYTFGSGTRLTVV.

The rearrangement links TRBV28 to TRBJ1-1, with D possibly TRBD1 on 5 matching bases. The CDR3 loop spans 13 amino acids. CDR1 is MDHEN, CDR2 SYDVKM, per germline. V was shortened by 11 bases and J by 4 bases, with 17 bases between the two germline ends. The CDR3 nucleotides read TGTGCCCACGGCTTGGGGGGGGGCACTGAAGCTTTCTTT. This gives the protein CAHGLGGGTEAFF.

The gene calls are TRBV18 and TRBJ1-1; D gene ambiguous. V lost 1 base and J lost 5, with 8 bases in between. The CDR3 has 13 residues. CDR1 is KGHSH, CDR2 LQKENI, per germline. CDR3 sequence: CASSPRGGTEAFF. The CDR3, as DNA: TGTGCCAGCTCACCACGTGGAGGGACTGAAGCTTTCTTT.

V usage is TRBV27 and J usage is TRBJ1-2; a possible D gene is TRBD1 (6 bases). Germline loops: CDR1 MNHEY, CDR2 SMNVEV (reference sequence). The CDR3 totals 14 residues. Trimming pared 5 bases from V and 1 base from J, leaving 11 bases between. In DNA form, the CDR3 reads TGTGCCAGCAGTCCAACGGACAGTAACTATGGCTACACCTTC. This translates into CASSPTDSNYGYTF.

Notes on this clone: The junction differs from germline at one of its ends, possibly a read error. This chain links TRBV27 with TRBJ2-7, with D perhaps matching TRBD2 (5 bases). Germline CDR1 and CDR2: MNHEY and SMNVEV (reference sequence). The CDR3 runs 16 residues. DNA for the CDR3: TGTGCCAGCAGTCCCGCGCTAGCCCTGAGCTCCTACGAGCAATACTTC. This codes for CASSPALALSSYEQYF.

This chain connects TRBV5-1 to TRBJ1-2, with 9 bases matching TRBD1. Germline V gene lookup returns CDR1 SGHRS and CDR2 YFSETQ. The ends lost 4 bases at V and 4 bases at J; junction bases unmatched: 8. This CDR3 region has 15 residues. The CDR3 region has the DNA TGCGCCAGCAGCGATGGGACAGGGCGCCGCTATGGCTACACCTTC. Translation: CASSDGTGRRYGYTF.

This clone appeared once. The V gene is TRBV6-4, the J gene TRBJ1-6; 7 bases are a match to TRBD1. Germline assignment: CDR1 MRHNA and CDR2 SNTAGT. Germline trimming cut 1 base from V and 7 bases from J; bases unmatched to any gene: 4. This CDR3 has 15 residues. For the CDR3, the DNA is TGTGCCAGCAGTGACTTAGGGGGCGGCAATTCACCCCTCCACTTT. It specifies CASSDLGGGNSPLHF.

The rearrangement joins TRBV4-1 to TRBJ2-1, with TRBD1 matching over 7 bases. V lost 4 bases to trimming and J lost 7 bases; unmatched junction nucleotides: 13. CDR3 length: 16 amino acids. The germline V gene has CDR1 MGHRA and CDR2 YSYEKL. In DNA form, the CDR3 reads TGCGCCAGCAGCCTCGGCCGCCAACAGGGGCTTAATGAGCAGTTCTTC. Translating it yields CASSLGRQQGLNEQFF.

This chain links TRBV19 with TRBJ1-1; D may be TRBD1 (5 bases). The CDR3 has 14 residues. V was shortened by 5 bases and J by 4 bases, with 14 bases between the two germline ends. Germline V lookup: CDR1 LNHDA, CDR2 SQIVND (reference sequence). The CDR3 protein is CASSARDSSTEAFF. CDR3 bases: TGTGCCAGTAGTGCCCGGGACTCCAGCACTGAAGCTTTCTTT. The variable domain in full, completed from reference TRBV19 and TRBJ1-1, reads DGGITQSPKYLFRKEGQNVTLSCEQNLNHDAMYWYRQDPGQGLRLIYYSQIVNDFQKGDIAEGYSVSREKKESFPLTVTSAQKNPTAFYLCASSARDSSTEAFFGQGTRLTVV.

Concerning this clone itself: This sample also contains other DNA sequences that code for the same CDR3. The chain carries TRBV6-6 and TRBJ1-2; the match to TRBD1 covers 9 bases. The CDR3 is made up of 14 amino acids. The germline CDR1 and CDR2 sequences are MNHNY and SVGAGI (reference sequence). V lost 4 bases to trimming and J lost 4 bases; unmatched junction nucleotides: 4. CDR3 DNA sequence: TGTGCCAGCAGTTTTTCGGACAGGGGCTATGGCTACACCTTC. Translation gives CASSFSDRGYGYTF.